This entry lists 11 T cell receptor beta chains sequenced from one sample in a study of T cell repertoires in cytomegalovirus infection. One entry per CDR3 protein, called by TCRdb with MiXCR from the reads. The data contain approximately 260,000 distinct CDR3 sequences, 17% of them seen just once; the ten biggest clones take up around 43%. Sample: CD8+ T cells from PBMCs. These TCRs come from a human donor in good health (CMV status not recorded). Some clones in this sample may be carry-over from other donors' samples.

This clonotype was seen a few times. The chain employs TRBV7-9 and TRBJ2-3; D ambiguous. CDR1 and CDR2 from the germline V gene are SEHNR and FQNEAQ (reference sequence). Trimming shortened V by 5 bases and J by 6 bases, and 9 bases separated the two germline ends. CDR3 size: 12 residues. The CDR3 DNA reads TGTGCCAGCAGCGTCAGTTTTGATACGCAGTATTTT. Translating gives CASSVSFDTQYF.

As regards this clonotype: A read error may explain this, as a much larger clone is one base away. V and J are TRBV20-1 and TRBJ1-1, with D possibly TRBD1 on 5 matching bases. This CDR3 has 22 amino acids. Germline CDR1 is DFQATT and CDR2 is SNEGSKA (reference sequence). V dropped 3 bases and J dropped 0 bases, with 35 bases sitting between them. The CDR3 bases are TGCAGTGCTAGTGACGCAGGGTGGGAAGAATACAAAACATCAATCATGAACACTGAAGCTTTCTTT. Its protein product is CSASDAGWEEYKTSIMNTEAFF.

This clonotype was picked up a small number of times. The chain is built from TRBV11-1 and TRBJ2-7; D may be TRBD2 (6 bases). This CDR3 has 16 amino acids. The V end was cut by 5 bases, the J end by 2 bases, with 19 bases between. The germline V gene has CDR1 SGHAT and CDR2 FQDESV (reference sequence). CDR3 in DNA: TGTGCCAGCAGCCTTCTTTTCGGGGGAGCACCCTACGAGCAGTACTTC. Its protein is CASSLLFGGAPYEQYF.

CDR3 region: CASSLVGGSSAKNIQYF. The CDR3 nucleotides are TGTGCCAGCAGCTTAGTGGGCGGGAGTTCAGCCAAAAACATTCAGTACTTC. The V call is TRBV7-8, the J call TRBJ2-4; 7 bases are a match to TRBD2. Per germline, CDR1 SGHVS and CDR2 FQNEAQ. J lost 0 bases, V lost 1 base, and 6 bases had no gene match. This CDR3 has 17 amino acids.

This clonotype has more than one count but fewer than ten. CDR3 bases: TGCAGCGTTAAAACAGGAGGCACTGAAGCTTTCTTT. Residues: CSVKTGGTEAFF. The V and J genes are TRBV29-1 and TRBJ1-1; the D gene is possibly TRBD1 (5 bases). CDR1 and CDR2 from the germline V gene are SQVTM and ANQGSEA. The CDR3 runs to 12 residues. Trimming pared 5 bases from V and 4 bases from J, leaving 11 bases between. The full variable domain, in which reference TRBV29-1 and TRBJ1-1 provide the parts outside the CDR3, is SAVISQKPSRDICQRGTSLTIQCQVDSQVTMMFWYRQQPGQSLTLIATANQGSEATYESGFVIDKFPISRPNLTFSTLTVSNMSPEDSSIYLCSVKTGGTEAFFGQGTRLTVV.

This clonotype was detected ten times or more. For the CDR3, the DNA is TGCGCCAGCAGCCCATCATATCCGGGGGGAACGTTCTACGAGCAGTACTTC. It codes for CASSPSYPGGTFYEQYF. This chain links TRBV4-3 with TRBJ2-7, with 7 nucleotides matching TRBD2. This CDR3 has 17 amino acids. Trimming cost V 4 bases and J 3 bases; bases outside gene matches: 15. Germline loops: CDR1 LGHNA, CDR2 YSLEER.

The V gene is TRBV7-9, the J gene TRBJ1-5, with D maybe TRBD1 (6 bases). Trimming removed 1 base at V and 6 bases at J, with 19 bases between. From germline, CDR1 is SEHNR and CDR2 FQNEAQ (reference sequence). This CDR3 contains 17 residues. The chain's CDR3 is CASSLELGGQMGQPQHF. The CDR3 DNA reads as TGTGCCAGCAGCTTAGAATTGGGGGGCCAAATGGGTCAGCCCCAGCATTTT.

This clonotype appeared many times. This chain joins TRBV20-1 and TRBJ2-1; no firm D call. V lost 2 bases, J lost 6 bases, and 14 bases lay in between. In germline, CDR1 is DFQATT, CDR2 SNEGSKA (reference sequence). CDR3 length: 14 residues. The CDR3 sequence: CSARSPVRSNEQFF. For the CDR3, the DNA is TGCAGTGCTAGATCGCCGGTTCGGAGCAATGAGCAGTTCTTC.

This clonotype was counted only a few times. The chain employs TRBV11-2 and TRBJ2-7; 12 nucleotides line up with TRBD2. The CDR3 contains 16 residues. Germline CDR1 is SGHAT and CDR2 is FQNNGV. J gave up 3 bases and V 4 bases, and 7 bases lay outside the gene matches. The CDR3: CASSSTSGGTNYEQYF. The CDR3 region has the DNA TGTGCCAGCAGCTCCACTAGCGGGGGGACAAACTACGAGCAGTACTTC.

The V gene is TRBV9, the J gene TRBJ1-1; D might be TRBD1 (6 bases). V shed 3 bases and J shed 0 bases, with 18 bases lying between them. This CDR3 is built from 17 residues. CDR1 is SGDLS and CDR2 is YYNGEE in the germline V gene. CDR3 DNA sequence: TGTGCCAGCAGCGACGGACAGAGCGGCCTCATGAACACTGAAGCTTTCTTT. Protein sequence: CASSDGQSGLMNTEAFF.

Many counts were recorded for this clonotype. The chain employs TRBV7-2 and TRBJ2-7; D unclear. Per the germline V gene, CDR1 is SGHTA and CDR2 is FQGNSA. Trimming removed 4 bases from V and 3 bases from J, with 10 bases in between. The CDR3 length is 13 residues. The CDR3 nucleotides read TGTGCCAGCAGCTCAGACACTGGCTACGAGCAGTACTTC. Translating it yields CASSSDTGYEQYF.